This T cell receptor beta chain was documented in a study of regulatory T cells in long-lasting Graves disease. Study-wide results and caveats: Reduced TCR diversity was observed in persistent Graves' patients versus newly diagnosed patients. There were preferences for TRBV28, TRBJ1-2 and TRBJ2-5 in persistent disease.

This clonotype was found many times. Antigen specificity is unknown. Arm-PCR with iRepertoire HTBI primers amplified the CDR3 regions for these TCR beta libraries. TCRdb fed the multiplex PCR reads into MiXCR, producing one record per CDR3 protein. The sample records roughly 430,000 distinct CDR3 sequences, about a sixth being singletons. Noted time point: newly diagnosed GD, antithyroid drugs for less than 3 months. With RNA extracted from PBMCs as input, the TCR library was made. It was by American Thyroid Association guidelines that Graves' disease was diagnosed. Looked up from germline, CDR1 is MNHEY and CDR2 is SMNVEV (reference sequence). The CDR3 covers 14 residues. V was trimmed by 5 bases and J by 4 bases, leaving 14 bases between them. In addition, the sample was reused for a study of T cells in Graves' hyperthyroidism and ophthalmopathy. This second report adds: These patients, aged 18 to 65, had recently diagnosed hyperthyroidism lasting under 2 months.

The clonotype originates from a woman in her 30s with Graves disease. This chain links TRBV27 with TRBJ1-2; D is unresolved. The specimen comprised peripheral blood mononuclear cells (PBMCs), sampled at new diagnosis, from a patient treated with antithyroid drugs. The CDR3 loop is CASSPDGPSYGYTF. DNA of the CDR3: TGTGCCAGCAGTCCGGACGGCCCCTCCTATGGCTACACCTTC.